The rows below give T cell receptor beta chains drawn from one sample of a study of human thymus T cells. Method: immunoSEQ multiplex PCR; TCRdb's copy keeps in-frame clones and lacks some. The repertoire holds under 70,000 clones, roughly 94% seen once, with 6% in the top ten. The specimen sequenced was blood. The source of these receptors is a boy less than two years old with a congenital heart defect but otherwise immunologically healthy. CDR3s include the opening cysteine and the closing phenylalanine or tryptophan. A D gene is named only where the DNA matches it firmly. Clone size appears in some rows only: once, few, many, or a class for an expanded clone.

J	V	size	D	DNA	CDR3
TRBJ1-1	TRBV7-9	-	TRBD1	TGTGCCAGCAGCCCACAGGGGGAGGGCACTGAAGCTTTCTTT	CASSPQGEGTEAFF
TRBJ2-1	TRBV29-1	-	TRBD2	TGCAGCGTTAGAAAACGGGGGACTAGCGGGAATGAGCAGTTCTTC	CSVRKRGTSGNEQFF
TRBJ2-5	TRBV6-5	-	-	TGTGCCAGCAGTTACGGCTGGGCTCACCAAGAGACCCAGTACTTC	CASSYGWAHQETQYF
TRBJ2-3	TRBV7-2	-	TRBD1	TGTGCCAGCAGCTCGACTCCCGTTGGGACAGATATGCAGTATTTT	CASSSTPVGTDMQYF
TRBJ1-1	TRBV30	-	-	TGTGCCTGGAGTGAGAGAGGGAGGGGGGGGTTTAACACTGAAGCTTTCTTT	CAWSERGRGGFNTEAFF
TRBJ2-3	TRBV11-2	-	-	TGTGCCAGCAGCTTAGCAGATACGCAGTATTTT	CASSLADTQYF
TRBJ2-1	TRBV5-1	-	-	TGCGCCAGCAGCTTGGGGGCGGGGATACCCTACAATGAGCAGTTCTTC	CASSLGAGIPYNEQFF
TRBJ2-3	TRBV4-1	-	TRBD2	TGCGCCAGCAGCCAAGTTGGCCTAGCGGGAGGGCGGGATGCAGATACGCAGTATTTT	CASSQVGLAGGRDADTQYF
TRBJ2-3	TRBV5-4	-	-	TGTGCCAGCAGCGCGGACGACACAGATACGCAGTATTTT	CASSADDTDTQYF
TRBJ2-7	TRBV7-9	-	-	TGTGCCAGCAGCCGAGACGGTTCCTACGAGCAGTACTTC	CASSRDGSYEQYF
TRBJ1-5	TRBV28	few	-	TGTGCCACCAGGGTAGGGGCTAATCAGCCCCAGCATTTT	CATRVGANQPQHF
TRBJ1-5	TRBV4-1	-	-	TGCGCCAGCAGCGAGGGGACGGTGGGCAAACAGCCCCAGCATTTT	CASSEGTVGKQPQHF
TRBJ2-3	TRBV11-2	once	TRBD2	TGTGCCAGCAGCCATGGGACTAGCGGGGGGGCCACAGATACGCAGTATTTT	CASSHGTSGGATDTQYF
TRBJ1-2	TRBV5-4	once	-	TGTGCCAGCAGTCCTACTCCTTCAGGTTCAGGCTACACCTTC	CASSPTPSGSGYTF
TRBJ1-1	TRBV6-1	-	TRBD1	TGTGCCAGCAGTGGACAGGGGGCGGGTGAAGCTTTCTTT	CASSGQGAGEAFF
TRBJ2-7	TRBV18	-	-	TGTGCCAGCTCACCAAATTTTTCAGATCGATTCGAACTGGGGCTGCAGTACTTC	CASSPNFSDRFELGLQYF
TRBJ2-7	TRBV7-9	-	-	TGTGCCAGCAGCTTACCGTCCCCAGGGAGAGGTTTGAGTTCCTACGAGCAGTACTTC	CASSLPSPGRGLSSYEQYF
TRBJ1-5	TRBV28	-	TRBD1	TGTGCCAGCAGTTATTTGGTGACAGGGATCGATCAGCCCCAGCATTTT	CASSYLVTGIDQPQHF
TRBJ2-7	TRBV6-5	once	TRBD2	TGTGCCTGCGGGGGGGGAGGTACCTACGAGCAGTACTTC	CACGGGGTYEQYF
TRBJ2-7	TRBV18	-	-	TGTGCCAGCTCACCGTCCGTACGGGAGCAGTACTTC	CASSPSVREQYF
TRBJ1-2	TRBV7-2	once	-	TGTGCCAGCAGCTTAGGGTCGTTCGGCAGCACCGGGGGCTACACCTTC	CASSLGSFGSTGGYTF
TRBJ2-3	TRBV9	-	TRBD2	TGTGCCAGCAGCGTAATGGCGGGAGTACCAGATACGCAGTATTTT	CASSVMAGVPDTQYF
TRBJ2-7	TRBV6-4	-	-	TGTGCCAGCAGCTATTTCGCACGATTCTGGACCTACGAGCAGTACTTC	CASSYFARFWTYEQYF
TRBJ2-3	TRBV30	once	-	TGTGCCTGGGGTAGACACAGTAGCACAGATACGCAGTATTTT	CAWGRHSSTDTQYF
TRBJ2-3	TRBV5-1	-	-	TGCGCCAGCAGCTTAGGGCCGGGAGCTAGCGGCACAGATACGCAGTATTTT	CASSLGPGASGTDTQYF
TRBJ2-5	TRBV2	-	-	TGTGCCAGCAGTGTAACTATTACCCAAGAGACCCAGTACTTC	CASSVTITQETQYF
TRBJ2-2	TRBV2	-	TRBD2	TGTGCCAGCAGTGAACTAGGAGGGACTAGCGGGTCCGGGGAGCTGTTTTTT	CASSELGGTSGSGELFF
TRBJ2-1	TRBV10-2	-	TRBD2	TGCGCCAGCAGTGAAAGCGGGAATTTAAATGAGCAGTTCTTC	CASSESGNLNEQFF
TRBJ2-1	TRBV5-6	-	TRBD2	TGTGCCAGCAGCTCCGTCTCCCGGCGGGGGGGCCGGTTCCGTAATGAGCAGTTCTTC	CASSSVSRRGGRFRNEQFF
TRBJ1-3	TRBV25-1	-	TRBD1	TGTGCCAGCAGCCGGGACAGGGGCTCTGGAAACACCATATATTTT	CASSRDRGSGNTIYF
TRBJ1-1	TRBV20-1	-	-	TGCAGTGCTAGTGGGTACACTGAAGCTTTCTTT	CSASGYTEAFF
TRBJ1-2	TRBV5-1	-	TRBD1	TGCGCCAGCAGCTGGGACAGTCGCTATGGCTACACCTTC	CASSWDSRYGYTF
TRBJ2-7	TRBV5-1	-	-	TGCGCCAGCAGCTTGTCAGGTCTGGGCCCCCCTCCCTACGAGCAGTACTTC	CASSLSGLGPPPYEQYF
TRBJ2-5	TRBV5-1	-	-	TGCGCCAGCAGCCGACAGGCAGAAGAGACCCAGTACTTC	CASSRQAEETQYF